This T cell receptor (beta chain) emerged from a study of cytomegalovirus exposure and HLA in healthy donors. The PCR employed 60 Vbeta primers together with 13 Jbeta primers. Assay: immunoSEQ multiplex PCR; the TCRdb copy retains only in-frame clones and omits some. This sample has around 200,000 clones, with around 76% found just once. Looked up from germline, CDR1 is SGDLS and CDR2 is YYNGEE. This CDR3 is 17 amino acids long. V lost 3 bases, J lost 1 base, and 8 bases stayed unmatched. This TCR derives from a man younger than 45 in good health and CMV-seronegative. Sample: PBMCs. The gene calls are TRBV9 and TRBJ2-7; the match to TRBD2 covers 12 bases. The CDR3 DNA reads TGTGCCAGCAGCGCTACTGGGACTAGCGGGTTATCCTACGAGCAGTACTTC. Amino acids: CASSATGTSGLSYEQYF.